These 17 T cell receptor beta chains came from one sample sequenced in a study of T cells after yellow fever vaccination. One entry per CDR3 protein, called by TCRdb with MiXCR from the 5' RACE reads. Among some 350,000 distinct CDR3 sequences listed, over 5% were seen once. This specimen was PBMCs, taken 5 days after the yellow fever booster vaccination. The receptors stem from a man in his thirties or forties who received the YFV17D yellow fever vaccine.

The chain joins TRBV4-3 to TRBJ2-1, with D perhaps TRBD2 (6 bases). Deletions cut 0 bases from V and 1 base from J, with 13 bases between. The CDR3 contains 17 residues. The germline gives CDR1 LGHNA, CDR2 YSLEER. This chain's CDR3 is CASSQDGGARSYNEQFF. CDR3 sequence (DNA): TGCGCCAGCAGCCAAGATGGAGGGGCTAGATCCTACAATGAGCAGTTCTTC.

The J gene is TRBJ2-7, the V gene TRBV28; the match to TRBD1 covers 7 bases. V was clipped by 4 bases and J by 2 bases; unmatched bases: 11. This CDR3 has 16 residues. The V gene's germline CDR1 is MDHEN and CDR2 SYDVKM. CDR3 loop: CASSYRHRGATYEQYF. The CDR3 nucleotides read TGTGCCAGCAGTTATCGACACAGGGGTGCTACCTACGAGCAGTACTTC.

The chain joins TRBV20-1 to TRBJ2-1; no firm D call. This CDR3 has 11 residues. The V gene lost 6 bases and the J gene lost 9 bases, with 12 bases spanning the gap. Germline-derived CDR1 and CDR2 are DFQATT and SNEGSKA (reference sequence). CDR3 sequence (DNA): TGCAGTGCACCGACCACCAGTGAGCAGTTCTTC. It encodes CSAPTTSEQFF.

The chain joins TRBV24-1 to TRBJ2-1; 12 bases are shared with TRBD2. The CDR3 contains 17 residues. Trimming took 4 bases from V and 0 from J; bases not matched to a gene: 3. CDR1 and CDR2 (germline): KGHDR, SFDVKD. CDR3 coding DNA: TGTGCCACCAGTGACCCGACTAGCGGGAGCTCCTACAATGAGCAGTTCTTC. This translates into CATSDPTSGSSYNEQFF.

Many counts were recorded for this clonotype. The chain links TRBV7-8 to TRBJ2-5; TRBD2 matches at 10 bases. The ends lost 7 bases at V and 6 bases at J; junction bases unmatched: 11. Germline V lookup: CDR1 SGHVS, CDR2 FQNEAQ. The CDR3 totals 15 residues. CDR3 coding DNA: TGTGCCAGCACCAGAGCGGGAGGGCCATCCCAGACCCAGTACTTC. This translates into CASTRAGGPSQTQYF.

This clonotype was seen at least ten times. The genes are TRBV7-2 and TRBJ2-1, with D hard to call. The V gene's germline CDR1 is SGHTA and CDR2 FQGNSA. This CDR3 has 16 residues. V was pared by 2 bases and J by 0 bases, with 11 bases between. This CDR3 reads CASSLNTRSSYNEQFF. The CDR3 DNA reads as TGTGCCAGCAGCTTAAATACACGGAGCTCCTACAATGAGCAGTTCTTC.

This clonotype appeared many times. J is TRBJ1-5 and V is TRBV10-3; D ambiguous. The length of the CDR3 is 13 residues. CDR1 ENHRY and CDR2 SYGVKD come from the germline V gene. V was clipped by 2 bases and J by 5 bases, with 7 bases between them. The CDR3 sequence: CAISETEDQPQHF. The CDR3 nucleotides read TGTGCCATCAGTGAGACCGAGGATCAGCCCCAGCATTTT.

Turning to this clonotype: At one end, the junction sequence differs from germline, possibly due to a read error. The chain employs TRBV6-1 and TRBJ1-3; D may be TRBD1 (6 bases). This CDR3 comprises 16 residues. Germline assignment: CDR1 MNHNS and CDR2 SASEGT. DNA for the CDR3: TGTGCCAGCAGCGAAGGGGGGCTGTTCACTGGAAACACCATATATTTT. Protein: CASSEGGLFTGNTIYF.

This clonotype was picked up many times. V usage is TRBV24-1 and J usage is TRBJ2-5, with a weak D call TRBD2 (6 bases). V dropped 2 bases and J dropped 0 bases, with 15 bases sitting between them. CDR1 is KGHDR, CDR2 SFDVKD, per germline. This CDR3 has 17 residues. The CDR3 bases are TGTGCCACCAGTGATTCCGGACTCGCGGGGTACCAAGAGACCCAGTACTTC. Translated, it gives CATSDSGLAGYQETQYF.

This clonotype has a count of ten or more. This chain uses TRBV12-3 or TRBV12-4 with TRBJ2-2; a possible D gene is TRBD2 (5 bases). This CDR3 has 14 residues. The ends were cut back, 3 bases at V and 3 bases at J, with 8 bases in the middle. CDR3 in amino acids: CASSFEGYTGELFF. CDR3 DNA sequence: TGTGCCAGCAGTTTTGAGGGATACACCGGGGAGCTGTTTTTT.

The chain carries TRBV12-3 or TRBV12-4 and TRBJ2-3, with D perhaps TRBD2 (6 bases). The V end lost 8 bases, the J end lost 7 bases, and 16 bases lay between the germline ends. The CDR3 consists of 13 residues. The CDR3 nucleotides read TGTGCCAGCGTGCAGGGAGGTTTGCATACGCAGTATTTT. Residues: CASVQGGLHTQYF.

In its sample, this clonotype was seen a few times. V and J are TRBV9 and TRBJ2-1; D unclear. V gave up 0 bases and J gave up 4 bases, with 11 bases separating them. Germline assignment: CDR1 SGDLS and CDR2 YYNGEE. The length of the CDR3 is 15 residues. CDR3 residues: CASSVGSGIYNEQFF. In nucleotides, the CDR3 is TGTGCCAGCAGCGTAGGGTCAGGCATATACAATGAGCAGTTCTTC.

This clonotype has a count of ten or more. V and J are TRBV27 and TRBJ2-3, with D hard to call. The CDR3 has 13 amino acids. Trimming left V 5 bases short and J 6 bases short, with 12 bases between. CDR1 MNHEY and CDR2 SMNVEV come from the germline V gene (reference sequence). The CDR3 coding sequence is TGTGCCAGCAGTCCTACCTGGCCCGATACGCAGTATTTT. Translation gives CASSPTWPDTQYF.

This clonotype was observed a few times. The V gene is TRBV6-1, the J gene TRBJ2-3; 9 bases are shared with TRBD1. Trimming removed 6 bases from V and 2 bases from J; junction bases left unmatched: 18. The CDR3 length is 19 residues. From germline, CDR1 is MNHNS and CDR2 SASEGT. CDR3 in amino acids: CASRPHTLGTGRLTDTQYF. For the CDR3, the DNA is TGTGCCAGCAGGCCTCACACTCTCGGGACAGGGCGACTCACAGATACGCAGTATTTT.

This clonotype was counted a few times. The chain carries TRBV20-1 and TRBJ1-5; 8 positions agree with TRBD1. CDR1 is DFQATT, CDR2 SNEGSKA, per germline (reference sequence). V dropped 1 base and J dropped 7; count of bases not matched to a gene: 6. The CDR3 spans 14 residues. The CDR3 DNA follows: TGCAGTGCTAGAGTCGACAGGGGAGGACAGCCCCAGCATTTT. Translating gives CSARVDRGGQPQHF.

This clonotype occurred a few times. This chain joins TRBV6-2 or TRBV6-3 and TRBJ2-7; D is possibly TRBD1 (5 bases). V lost 5 bases and J lost 3, with 11 bases in between. CDR1 is MNHEY and CDR2 is SVGEGT in the germline V gene. This CDR3 has 13 amino acids. CDR3 sequence reads: CASSRDSIYEQYF. Written as DNA, the CDR3 is TGTGCCAGCAGTCGAGACAGTATCTACGAGCAGTACTTC.

As for this clonotype: Mismatch with germline at one junction end may stem from a read error. The chain joins TRBV6-1 to TRBJ2-3; no reliable D call. Germline V CDR1 and CDR2: MNHNS, SASEGT. The CDR3 has 13 amino acids. CDR3 residues: CASSASQWDTLYF. CDR3 coding DNA: TGTGCCAGCAGTGCCTCCCAGTGGGATACGCTGTATTTT.